This T cell receptor beta chain was sequenced for a study of OX40 agonist ivuxolimab in advanced cancers. Findings and limits, study-wide: Undetermined was the antigen specificity of the expanded peripheral T cells.

Patients with a history of autoimmune disease or on systemic immunosuppression were excluded. The method was immunoSEQ multiplex PCR; TCRdb's version includes in-frame clones alone and lacks a portion of them. The repertoire holds 57,000 or so clones, roughly 85% seen once, with roughly 0.9% in the top ten. Details on this clone: Its antigen is as yet unknown.

Germline-derived CDR1 and CDR2 are MGHDK and SYGVNS. The CDR3 is made up of 16 amino acids. V dropped 3 bases and J dropped 4; count of bases not matched to a gene: 11. This receptor was taken from an adult with an advanced solid tumor such as melanoma, head and neck, liver or kidney cancer. The sample consisted of CD4+ or CD8+ T cells sorted from blood, taken in a trial of the OX40 agonist ivuxolimab. The genes are TRBV25-1 and TRBJ1-1; 7 bases line up with TRBD1. The CDR3 DNA is TGTGCCAGCAGTGACCCCGAAGGTCCAGGGGGCACTGAAGCTTTCTTT. Amino acid sequence: CASSDPEGPGGTEAFF. The variable domain in full, with the rest retrieved from reference TRBV25-1 and TRBJ1-1, is EADIYQTPRYLVIGTGKKITLECSQTMGHDKMYWYQQDPGMELHLIHYSYGVNSTEKGDLSSESTVSRIRTEHFPLTLESARPSHTSQYLCASSDPEGPGGTEAFFGQGTRLTVV.